This T cell receptor beta chain emerged from a study of cytomegalovirus exposure and HLA in healthy donors. The CDR3 sequence is 15 residues long. With 4 bases removed from V and 4 bases from J, the gap between germline ends came to 14 bases. Looked up from germline, CDR1 is MNHNY and CDR2 is SVGAGI (reference sequence). All donors participated as healthy donors of bone marrow. The PCR used 60 Vbeta and 13 Jbeta primers. Assay used: immunoSEQ multiplex PCR; TCRdb lists only in-frame clones, some missing. The table includes about 110,000 clones, about three quarters detected once. This sequence joins TRBV6-6 and TRBJ2-1; possibly TRBD2 for D (6 bases). The receptor was isolated from a woman aged 40 to 50 in good health and CMV-seropositive. The sample consisted of PBMCs. CDR3 loop: CASSSTSSEYNEQFF. In DNA, the CDR3 is TGTGCCAGCAGTTCTACTAGCTCGGAGTACAATGAGCAGTTCTTC.